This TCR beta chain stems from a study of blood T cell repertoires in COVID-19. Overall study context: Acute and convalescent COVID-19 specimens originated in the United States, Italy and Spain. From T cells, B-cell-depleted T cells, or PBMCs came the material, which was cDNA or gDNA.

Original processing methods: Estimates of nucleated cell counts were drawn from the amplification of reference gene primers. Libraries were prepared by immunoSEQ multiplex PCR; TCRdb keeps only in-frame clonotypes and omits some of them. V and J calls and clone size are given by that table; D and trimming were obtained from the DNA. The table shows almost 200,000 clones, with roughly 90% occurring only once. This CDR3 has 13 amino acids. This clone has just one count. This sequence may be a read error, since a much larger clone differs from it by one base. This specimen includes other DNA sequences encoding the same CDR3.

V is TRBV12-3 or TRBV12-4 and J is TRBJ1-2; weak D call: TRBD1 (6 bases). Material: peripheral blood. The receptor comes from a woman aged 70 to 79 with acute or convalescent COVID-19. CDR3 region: CASSEQGYYGYTF. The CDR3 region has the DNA TGTGCTAGCAGCGAACAGGGATACTATGGCTACACCTTC.